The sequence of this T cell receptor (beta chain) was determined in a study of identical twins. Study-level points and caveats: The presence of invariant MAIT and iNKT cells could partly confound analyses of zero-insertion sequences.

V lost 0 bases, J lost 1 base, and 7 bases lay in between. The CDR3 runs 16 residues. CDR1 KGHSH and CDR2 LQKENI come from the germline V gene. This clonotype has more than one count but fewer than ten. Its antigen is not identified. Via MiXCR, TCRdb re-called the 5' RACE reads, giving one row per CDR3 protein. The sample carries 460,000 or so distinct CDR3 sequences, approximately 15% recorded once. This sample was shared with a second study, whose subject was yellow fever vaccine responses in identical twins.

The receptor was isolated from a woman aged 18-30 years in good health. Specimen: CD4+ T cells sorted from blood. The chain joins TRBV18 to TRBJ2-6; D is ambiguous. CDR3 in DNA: TGTGCCAGCTCACCACCCGATAGGTCTGGGGCCAACGTCCTGACTTTC. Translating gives CASSPPDRSGANVLTF.